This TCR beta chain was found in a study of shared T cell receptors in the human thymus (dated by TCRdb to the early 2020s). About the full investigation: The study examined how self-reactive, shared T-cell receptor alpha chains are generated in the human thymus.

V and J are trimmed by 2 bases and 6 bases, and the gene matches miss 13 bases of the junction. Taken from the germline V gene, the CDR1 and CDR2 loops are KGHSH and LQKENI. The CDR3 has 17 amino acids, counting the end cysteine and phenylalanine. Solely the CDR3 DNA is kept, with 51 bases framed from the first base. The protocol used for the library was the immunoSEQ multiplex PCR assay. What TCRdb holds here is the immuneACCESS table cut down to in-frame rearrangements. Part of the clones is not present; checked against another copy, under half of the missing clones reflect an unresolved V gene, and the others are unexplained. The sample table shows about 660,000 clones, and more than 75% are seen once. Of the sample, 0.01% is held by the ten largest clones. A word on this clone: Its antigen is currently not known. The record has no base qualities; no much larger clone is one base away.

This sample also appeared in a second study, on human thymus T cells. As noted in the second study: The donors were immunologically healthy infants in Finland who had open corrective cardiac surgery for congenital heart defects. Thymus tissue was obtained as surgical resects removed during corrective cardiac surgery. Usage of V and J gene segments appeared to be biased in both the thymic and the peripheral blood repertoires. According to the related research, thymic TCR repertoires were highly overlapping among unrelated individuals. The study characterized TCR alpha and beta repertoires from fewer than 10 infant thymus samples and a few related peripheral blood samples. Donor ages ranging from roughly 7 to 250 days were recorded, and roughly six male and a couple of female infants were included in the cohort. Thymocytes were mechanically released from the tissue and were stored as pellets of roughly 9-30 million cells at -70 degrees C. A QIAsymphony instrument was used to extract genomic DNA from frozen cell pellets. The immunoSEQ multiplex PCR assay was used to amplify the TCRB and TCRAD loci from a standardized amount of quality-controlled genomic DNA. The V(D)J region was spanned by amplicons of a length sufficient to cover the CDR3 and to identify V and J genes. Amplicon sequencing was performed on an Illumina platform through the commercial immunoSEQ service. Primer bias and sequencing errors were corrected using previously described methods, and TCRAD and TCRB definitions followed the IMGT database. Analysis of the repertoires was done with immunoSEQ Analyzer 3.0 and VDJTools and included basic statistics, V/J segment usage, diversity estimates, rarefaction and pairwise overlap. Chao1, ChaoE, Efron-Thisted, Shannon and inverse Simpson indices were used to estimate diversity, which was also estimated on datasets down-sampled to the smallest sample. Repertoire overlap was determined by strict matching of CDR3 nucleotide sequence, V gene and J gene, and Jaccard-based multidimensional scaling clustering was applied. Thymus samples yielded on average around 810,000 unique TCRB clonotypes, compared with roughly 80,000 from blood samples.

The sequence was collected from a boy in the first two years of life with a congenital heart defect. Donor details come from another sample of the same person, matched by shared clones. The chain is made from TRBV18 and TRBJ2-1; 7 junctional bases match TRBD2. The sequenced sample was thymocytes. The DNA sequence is TGTGCCAGCTCACCAAACGCGGGAGAAGGGAAGACCAATGAGCAGTTCTTC. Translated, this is CASSPNAGEGKTNEQFF. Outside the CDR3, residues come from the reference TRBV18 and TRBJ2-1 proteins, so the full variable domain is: NAGVMQNPRHLVRRRGQEARLRCSPMKGHSHVYWYRQLPEEGLKFMVYLQKENIIDESGMPKERFSAEFPKEGPSILRIQQVVRGDSAAYFCASSPNAGEGKTNEQFFGPGTRLTVL.